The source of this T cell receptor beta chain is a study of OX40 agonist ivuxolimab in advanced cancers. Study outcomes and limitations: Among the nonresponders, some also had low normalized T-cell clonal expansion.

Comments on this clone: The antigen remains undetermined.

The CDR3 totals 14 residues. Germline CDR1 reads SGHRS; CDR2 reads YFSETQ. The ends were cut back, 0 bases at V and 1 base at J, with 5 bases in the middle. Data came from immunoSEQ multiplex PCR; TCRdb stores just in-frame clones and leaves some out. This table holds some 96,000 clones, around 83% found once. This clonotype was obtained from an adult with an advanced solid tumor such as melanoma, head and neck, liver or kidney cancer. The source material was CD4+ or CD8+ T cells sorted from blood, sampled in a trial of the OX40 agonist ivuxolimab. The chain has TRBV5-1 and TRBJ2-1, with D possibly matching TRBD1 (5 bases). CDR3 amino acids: CASSLGQSYNEQFF. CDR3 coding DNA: TGCGCCAGCAGCTTGGGACAGTCCTACAATGAGCAGTTCTTC.